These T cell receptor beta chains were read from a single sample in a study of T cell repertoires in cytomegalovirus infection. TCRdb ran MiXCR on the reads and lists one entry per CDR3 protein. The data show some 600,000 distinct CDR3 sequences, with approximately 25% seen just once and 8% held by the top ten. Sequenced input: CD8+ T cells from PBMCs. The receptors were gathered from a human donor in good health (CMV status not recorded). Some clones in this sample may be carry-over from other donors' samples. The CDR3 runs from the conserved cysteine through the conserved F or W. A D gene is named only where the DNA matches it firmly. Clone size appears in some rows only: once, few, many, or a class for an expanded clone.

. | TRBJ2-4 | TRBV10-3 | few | TGTGCCATCCGTGAGAATGGGAAAACCAAAAACATTCAGTACTTC | CAIRENGKTKNIQYF
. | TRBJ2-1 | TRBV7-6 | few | TGTGCCAGCAGCTTAGTTGGCGGCGATGGTTACAATGAGCAGTTCTTC | CASSLVGGDGYNEQFF
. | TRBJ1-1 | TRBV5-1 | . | TGCGCCAGCAGCTTGGATGGGGCTATGAACACTGAAGCTTTCTTT | CASSLDGAMNTEAFF
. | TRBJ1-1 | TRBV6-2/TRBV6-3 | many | TGTGCCAGCAGTTACTCTTTTGAGCATGGTCGAACTGAAGCTTTCTTT | CASSYSFEHGRTEAFF
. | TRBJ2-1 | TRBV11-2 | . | TGTGCCAACAGCCGACGTGGCCAGGTGAATGAGCAGTTCTTC | CANSRRGQVNEQFF
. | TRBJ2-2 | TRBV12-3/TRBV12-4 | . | TGTGCCAGCAGCTCGACTTCGGCCGGGGAGCTGTTTTTT | CASSSTSAGELFF
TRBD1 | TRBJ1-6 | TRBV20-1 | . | TGCAGTGCTAGGGGGGACAGGGAATCACCCCTCCACTTT | CSARGDRESPLHF
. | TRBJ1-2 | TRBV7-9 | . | TGTGCCAGCAGCTCACCGGCGATAGGGTACTATGGCTACACCTTC | CASSSPAIGYYGYTF
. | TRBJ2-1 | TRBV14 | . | TGTGCCAGCAGCCCGCAGGCCCGCCATGAGCAGTTCTTC | CASSPQARHEQFF
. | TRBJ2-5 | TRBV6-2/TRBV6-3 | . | TGTGCCAGCAGAGACAGTGAGACCCAGTACTTC | CASRDSETQYF
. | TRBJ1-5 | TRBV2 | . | TGTGCCAGCAGTCTCCCGGGGGCCAATAATCAGCCCCAGCATTTT | CASSLPGANNQPQHF
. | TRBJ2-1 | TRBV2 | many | TGTGCCAGCACAGGGAATGAGCAGTTCTTC | CASTGNEQFF
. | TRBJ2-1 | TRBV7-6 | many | TGTGCCAGCAGCCCCGATTACAATGAGCAGTTCTTC | CASSPDYNEQFF
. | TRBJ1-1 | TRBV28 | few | TGTGCCAGCATCCTAGGGGTGGGGGCAGGGACTGAAGCTTTCTTT | CASILGVGAGTEAFF
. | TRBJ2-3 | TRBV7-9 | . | TGTGCCAGCAGCTTAGAAACCACCACAGATACGCAGTATTTT | CASSLETTTDTQYF
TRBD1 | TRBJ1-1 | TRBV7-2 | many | TGTGCCAGCAGCCCTCGGGACAGGGGGGCTTTCTTT | CASSPRDRGAFF
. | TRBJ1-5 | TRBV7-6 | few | TGTGCCAGCAGCCAGGGGACGCCAATCGGGCCCCAGCATTTT | CASSQGTPIGPQHF
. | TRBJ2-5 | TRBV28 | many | TGTGCCAGCAGTTCAGCGGGCCTGGAAGAGACCCAGTACTTC | CASSSAGLEETQYF
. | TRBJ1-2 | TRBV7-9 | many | TGTGCCAGCAGCCGGGGGGTTACGCCTAACTATGGCTACACCTTC | CASSRGVTPNYGYTF
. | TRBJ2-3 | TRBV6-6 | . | TGTGCCAACAGTAAGAGTCTCTCCGATACGCAGTATTTT | CANSKSLSDTQYF
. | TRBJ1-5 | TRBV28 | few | TGTGCCAGCAGTTTGGTGTATAGCAATCAGCCCCAGCATTTT | CASSLVYSNQPQHF
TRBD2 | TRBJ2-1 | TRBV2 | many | TGTGCCAGCAGTGAATATAATCCAGCGGGGGCATACAATGAGCAGTTCTTC | CASSEYNPAGAYNEQFF
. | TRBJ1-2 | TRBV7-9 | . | TGTGCCAGCAGCGTTCCGGGCTATGGCTACACCTTC | CASSVPGYGYTF
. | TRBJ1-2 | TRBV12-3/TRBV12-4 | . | TGTGCCAGCAGTCCCCCCGGGGACATCTATGGCTACACCTTC | CASSPPGDIYGYTF
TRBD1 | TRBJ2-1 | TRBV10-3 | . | TGTGCCATCAGTGAATACTGGGACAGGGAATTCCTTTACAATGAGCAGTTCTTC | CAISEYWDREFLYNEQFF
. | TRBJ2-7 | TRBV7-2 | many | TGTGCCAGCAGCTACTCTAGCTACCTCTACGAGCAGTACTTC | CASSYSSYLYEQYF
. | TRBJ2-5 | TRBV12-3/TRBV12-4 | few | TGTGCCAGCAGTTTTACCTGGGGGGAGACCCAGTACTTC | CASSFTWGETQYF
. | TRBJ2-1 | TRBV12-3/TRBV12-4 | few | TGTGCCAGCAGTCGACTGTTCAATGAGCAGTTCTTC | CASSRLFNEQFF
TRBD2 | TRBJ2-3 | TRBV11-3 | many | TGTGCCAGCAGCTTAGCCCCGGGACTAGCGGGGGCCACAGATACGCAGTATTTT | CASSLAPGLAGATDTQYF
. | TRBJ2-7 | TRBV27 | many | TGTGCCAGCAGTTTATCTTCGGCTGTCTCCCACGAGCAGTACTTC | CASSLSSAVSHEQYF
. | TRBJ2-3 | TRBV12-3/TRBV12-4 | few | TGTGCCAGCCTGTCCCAGGGGAAGACAGATACGCAGTATTTT | CASLSQGKTDTQYF
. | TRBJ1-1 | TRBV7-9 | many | TGTGCCAGCAGCCCTGGGATTATCACTGAAGCTTTCTTT | CASSPGIITEAFF
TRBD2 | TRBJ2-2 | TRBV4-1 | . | TGCGCCAGCAGCCAAGATATGCTAGCGGGGTGGAACGGGGAGCTGTTTTTT | CASSQDMLAGWNGELFF
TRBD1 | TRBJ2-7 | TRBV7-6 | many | TGTGCCAGCAGCCCCGGGACAGCAAACTACGAGCAGTACTTC | CASSPGTANYEQYF
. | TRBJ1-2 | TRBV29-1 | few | TGCAGCGCTTGGGAGGACTATGGCTACACCTTC | CSAWEDYGYTF
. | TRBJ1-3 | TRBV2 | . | TGTGCCAGCAGTGAGACACCTAACTCTGGAAACACCATATATTTT | CASSETPNSGNTIYF
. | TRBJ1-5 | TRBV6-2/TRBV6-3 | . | TGTGCCAGCAGTTACTCGGGACTTCCAAATCAGCCCCAGCATTTT | CASSYSGLPNQPQHF